Below, one T cell receptor beta chain is given with its context. No antigen is known for it. Germline V CDR1 and CDR2: LGHNA, YSLEER. This CDR3 spans 13 amino acids. J was trimmed by 8 bases and V by 1 base; bases with no gene match: 4. The TCR beta CDR3 regions underwent amplification from RNA transcripts. HTBI primers were employed in first-round RT-PCR, then a second-round multiplex PCR followed. TCRdb re-called the multiplex PCR reads with MiXCR, one entry per CDR3 protein. The data hold about 1.1 million distinct CDR3 sequences, with about two fifths observed a single time. This record comes from a study of Graves' ophthalmopathy and Graves' hyperthyroidism. Study-wide context: If no ophthalmopathy appeared within 18 months of follow-up, hyperthyroidism was termed stable. General study results and limits: A model built from 13 signatures distinguished ophthalmopathy from stable hyperthyroidism with about 90% sensitivity and approximately 82% specificity.

Sequenced: peripheral blood or thyroid tissue (not recorded which). The chain is built from TRBV4-3 and TRBJ1-2; 7 bases line up with TRBD1. The receptor was isolated from an adult man with Graves' hyperthyroidism. The CDR3 region is CASSQAQGEGYTF. The DNA of the CDR3 is TGCGCCAGCAGCCAAGCCCAGGGGGAAGGCTACACCTTC.